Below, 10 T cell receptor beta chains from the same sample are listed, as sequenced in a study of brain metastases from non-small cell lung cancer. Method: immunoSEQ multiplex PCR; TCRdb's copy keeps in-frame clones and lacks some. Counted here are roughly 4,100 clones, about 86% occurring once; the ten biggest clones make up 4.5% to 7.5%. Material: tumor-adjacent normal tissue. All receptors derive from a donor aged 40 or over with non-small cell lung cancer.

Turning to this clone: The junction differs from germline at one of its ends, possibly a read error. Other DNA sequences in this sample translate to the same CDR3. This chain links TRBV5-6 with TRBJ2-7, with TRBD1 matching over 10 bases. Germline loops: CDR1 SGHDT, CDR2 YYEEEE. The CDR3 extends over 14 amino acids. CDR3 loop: CASSFGTGVYEQYF. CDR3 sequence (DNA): TGTGCCAGCAGCTTCGGGACAGGGGTTTATGAGCAGTACTTT.

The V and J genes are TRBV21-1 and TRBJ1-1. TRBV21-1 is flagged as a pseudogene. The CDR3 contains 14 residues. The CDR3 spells CASSSRDGYTEAFF. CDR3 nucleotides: TGTGCCAGCAGCTCCCGGGACGGATACACTGAAGCTTTCTTT.

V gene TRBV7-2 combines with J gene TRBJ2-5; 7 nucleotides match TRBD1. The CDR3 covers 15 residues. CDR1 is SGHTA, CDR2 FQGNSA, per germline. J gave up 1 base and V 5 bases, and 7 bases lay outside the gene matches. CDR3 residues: CASSRDRLPQETQYF. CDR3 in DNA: TGTGCCAGCAGCCGGGACAGACTCCCCCAAGAGACCCAGTACTTC.

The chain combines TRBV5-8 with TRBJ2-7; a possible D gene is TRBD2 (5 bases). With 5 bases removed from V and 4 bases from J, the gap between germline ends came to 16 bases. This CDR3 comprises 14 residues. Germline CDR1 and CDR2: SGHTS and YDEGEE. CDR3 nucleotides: TGTGCCAGCAGTTCCCGGGGTGAGGTTTACGAGCAGTACTTC. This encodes CASSSRGEVYEQYF. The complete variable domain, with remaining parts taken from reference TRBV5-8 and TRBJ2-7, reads EAGVTQSPTHLIKTRGQQATLRCSPISGHTSVYWYQQALGLGLQFLLWYDEGEERNRGNFPPRFSGRQFPNYSSELNVNALELEDSALYLCASSSRGEVYEQYFGPGTRLTVT.

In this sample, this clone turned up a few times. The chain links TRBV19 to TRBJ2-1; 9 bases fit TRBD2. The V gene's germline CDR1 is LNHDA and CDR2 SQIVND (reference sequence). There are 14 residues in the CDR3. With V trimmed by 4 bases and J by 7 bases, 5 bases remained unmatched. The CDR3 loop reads CASSNGLAWNEQFF. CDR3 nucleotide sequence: TGTGCCAGTAGTAACGGACTAGCGTGGAATGAGCAGTTCTTC.

CDR3 nucleotide sequence: TGTGCCAGCAGTTACAGGGGGACAGGGCCGAACACTGAAGCTTTCTTT. Protein: CASSYRGTGPNTEAFF. V and J are TRBV6-5 and TRBJ1-1, with 9 bases identical to TRBD1. The V gene's germline CDR1 is MNHEY and CDR2 SVGAGI. This CDR3 contains 16 residues. V was pared by 2 bases and J by 1 base, with 5 bases of the junction left unmatched.

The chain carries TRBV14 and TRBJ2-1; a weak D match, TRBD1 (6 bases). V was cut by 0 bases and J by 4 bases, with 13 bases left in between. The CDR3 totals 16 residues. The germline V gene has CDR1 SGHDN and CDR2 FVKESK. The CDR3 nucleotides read TGTGCCAGCAGCCAAGATATTACAGGGATATACAATGAGCAGTTCTTC. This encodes CASSQDITGIYNEQFF.

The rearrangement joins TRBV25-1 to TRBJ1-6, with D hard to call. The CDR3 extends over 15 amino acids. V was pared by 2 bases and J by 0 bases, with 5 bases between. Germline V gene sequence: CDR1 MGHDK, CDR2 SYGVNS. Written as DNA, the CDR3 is TGTGCCAGCAGTGAAATTAGCTCCTATAATTCACCCCTCCACTTT. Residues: CASSEISSYNSPLHF.

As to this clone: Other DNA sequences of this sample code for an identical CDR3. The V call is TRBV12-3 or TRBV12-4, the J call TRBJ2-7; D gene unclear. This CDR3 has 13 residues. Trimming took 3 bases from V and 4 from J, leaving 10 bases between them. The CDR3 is CASSFLAQYEQYF. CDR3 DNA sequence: TGTGCCAGCAGTTTTCTTGCTCAGTACGAGCAGTACTTC.

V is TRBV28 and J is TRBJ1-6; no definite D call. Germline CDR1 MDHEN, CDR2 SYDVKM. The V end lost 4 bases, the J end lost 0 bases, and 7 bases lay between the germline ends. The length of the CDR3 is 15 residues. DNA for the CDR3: TGTGCCAGCAGTTGGGAGTCCTCCTATAATTCACCCCTCCACTTT. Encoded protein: CASSWESSYNSPLHF.